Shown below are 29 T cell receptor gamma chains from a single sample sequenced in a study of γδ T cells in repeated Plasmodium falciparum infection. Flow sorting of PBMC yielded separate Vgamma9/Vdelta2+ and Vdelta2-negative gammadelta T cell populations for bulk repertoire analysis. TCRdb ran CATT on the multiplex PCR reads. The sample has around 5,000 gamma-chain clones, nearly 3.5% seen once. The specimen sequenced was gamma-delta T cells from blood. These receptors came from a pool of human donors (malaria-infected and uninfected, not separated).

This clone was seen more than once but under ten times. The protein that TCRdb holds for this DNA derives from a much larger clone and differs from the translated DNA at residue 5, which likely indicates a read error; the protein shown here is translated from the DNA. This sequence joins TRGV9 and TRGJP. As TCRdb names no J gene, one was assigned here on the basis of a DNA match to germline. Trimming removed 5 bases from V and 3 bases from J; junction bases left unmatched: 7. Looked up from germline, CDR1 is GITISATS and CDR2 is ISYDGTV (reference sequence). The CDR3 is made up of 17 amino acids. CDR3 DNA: TGTGCCTTGTGGGGGGAACAGCAAGAGTTGGGCAAAAAAATCAAGGTATTT. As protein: CALWGEQQELGKKIKVF.

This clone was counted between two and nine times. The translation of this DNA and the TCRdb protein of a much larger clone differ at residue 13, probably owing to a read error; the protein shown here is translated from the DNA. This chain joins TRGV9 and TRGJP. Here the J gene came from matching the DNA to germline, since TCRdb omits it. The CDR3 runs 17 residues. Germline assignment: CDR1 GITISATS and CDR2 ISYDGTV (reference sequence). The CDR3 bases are TGTGCCTTGTGGGAGGGTAAGCAAGAGTTGGGCAAAAATATCAAGGTATTT. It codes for CALWEGKQELGKNIKVF.

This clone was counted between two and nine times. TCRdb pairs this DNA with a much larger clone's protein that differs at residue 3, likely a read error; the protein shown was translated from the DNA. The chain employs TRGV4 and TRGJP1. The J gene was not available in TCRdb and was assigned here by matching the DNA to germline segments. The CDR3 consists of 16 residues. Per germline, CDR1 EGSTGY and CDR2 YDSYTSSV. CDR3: CAPWDGFHHTGWFKIF. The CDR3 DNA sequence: TGTGCCCCCTGGGATGGGTTCCATCACACTGGTTGGTTCAAGATATTT.

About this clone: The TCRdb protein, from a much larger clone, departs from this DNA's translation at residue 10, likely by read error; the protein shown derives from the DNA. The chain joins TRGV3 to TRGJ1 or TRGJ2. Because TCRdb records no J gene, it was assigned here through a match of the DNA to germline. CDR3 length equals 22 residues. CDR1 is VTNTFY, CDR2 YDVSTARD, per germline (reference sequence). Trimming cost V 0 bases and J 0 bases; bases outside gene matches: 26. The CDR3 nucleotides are TGTGCCACCTGGGACAGGCGTTTAGTATGGACGCCCACCATATCGAATTATTATAAGAAACTCTTT. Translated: CATWDRRLVWTPTISNYYKKLF.

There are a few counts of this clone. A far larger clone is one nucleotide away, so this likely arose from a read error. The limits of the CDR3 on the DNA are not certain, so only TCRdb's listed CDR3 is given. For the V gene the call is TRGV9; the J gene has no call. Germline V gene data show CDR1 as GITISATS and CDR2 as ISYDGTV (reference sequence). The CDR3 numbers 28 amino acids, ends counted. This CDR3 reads CALFPLRNSLAVEQHLLSQVSIGRIQHF.

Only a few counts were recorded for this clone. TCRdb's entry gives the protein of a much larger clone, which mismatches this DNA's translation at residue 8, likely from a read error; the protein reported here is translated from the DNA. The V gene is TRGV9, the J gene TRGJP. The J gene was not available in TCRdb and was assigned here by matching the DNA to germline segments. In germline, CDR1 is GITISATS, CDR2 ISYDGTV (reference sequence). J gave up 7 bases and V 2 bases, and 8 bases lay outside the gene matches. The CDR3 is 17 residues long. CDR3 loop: CALWEGTHELGKKIKVF. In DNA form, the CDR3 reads TGTGCCTTGTGGGAGGGTACTCACGAGTTGGGCAAAAAAATCAAGGTATTT.

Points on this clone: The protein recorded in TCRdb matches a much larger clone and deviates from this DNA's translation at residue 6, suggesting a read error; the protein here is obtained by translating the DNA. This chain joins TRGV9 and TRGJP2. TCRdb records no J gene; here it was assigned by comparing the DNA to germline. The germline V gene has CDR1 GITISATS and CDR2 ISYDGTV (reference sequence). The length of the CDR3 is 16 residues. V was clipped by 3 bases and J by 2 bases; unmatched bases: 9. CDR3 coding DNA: TGTGCCTTGTGGGAGATGTTTAGAAGTAGTGATTGGATCAAGACGTTT. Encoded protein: CALWEMFRSSDWIKTF.

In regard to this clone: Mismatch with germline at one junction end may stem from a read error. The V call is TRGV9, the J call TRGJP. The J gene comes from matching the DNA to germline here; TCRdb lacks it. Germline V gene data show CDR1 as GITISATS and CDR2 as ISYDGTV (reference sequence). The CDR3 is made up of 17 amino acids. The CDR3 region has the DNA TGTGCCTTGTGGGAGCCAGGTTTCGAGTCGGGCAAAAAAATCAAGGTATTT. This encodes CALWEPGFESGKKIKVF.

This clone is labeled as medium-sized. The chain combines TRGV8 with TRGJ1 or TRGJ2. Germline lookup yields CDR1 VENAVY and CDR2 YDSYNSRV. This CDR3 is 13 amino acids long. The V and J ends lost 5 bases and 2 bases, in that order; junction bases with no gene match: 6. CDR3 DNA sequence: TGTGCCACCTGGGTTCAGGATTATTATAAGAAACTCTTT. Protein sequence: CATWVQDYYKKLF.

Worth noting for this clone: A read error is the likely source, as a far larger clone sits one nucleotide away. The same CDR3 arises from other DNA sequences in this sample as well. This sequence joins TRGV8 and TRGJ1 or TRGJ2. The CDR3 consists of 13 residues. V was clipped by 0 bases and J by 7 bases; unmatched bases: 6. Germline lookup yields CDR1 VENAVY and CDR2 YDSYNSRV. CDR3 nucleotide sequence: TGTGCCACCTGGGATAGGCGAAGGTATAAGAAACTCTTT. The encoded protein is CATWDRRRYKKLF.

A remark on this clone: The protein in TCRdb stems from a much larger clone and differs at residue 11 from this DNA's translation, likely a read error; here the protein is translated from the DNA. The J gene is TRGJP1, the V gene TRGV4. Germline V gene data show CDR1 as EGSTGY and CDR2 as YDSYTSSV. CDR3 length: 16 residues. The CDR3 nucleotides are TGTGCCACCTGGGATGGGTTCCATCACACTAGTTGGTTCAAGATATTT. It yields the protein CATWDGFHHTSWFKIF.

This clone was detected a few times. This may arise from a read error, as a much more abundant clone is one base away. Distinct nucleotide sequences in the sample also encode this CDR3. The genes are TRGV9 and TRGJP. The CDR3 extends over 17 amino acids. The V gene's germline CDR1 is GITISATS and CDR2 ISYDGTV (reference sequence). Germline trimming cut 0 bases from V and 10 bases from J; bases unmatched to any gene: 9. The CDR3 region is CALWEVSLILGKKIKVF. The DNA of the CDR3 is TGTGCCTTGTGGGAGGTGTCCCTTATTTTGGGCAAAAAAATCAAGGTATTT.

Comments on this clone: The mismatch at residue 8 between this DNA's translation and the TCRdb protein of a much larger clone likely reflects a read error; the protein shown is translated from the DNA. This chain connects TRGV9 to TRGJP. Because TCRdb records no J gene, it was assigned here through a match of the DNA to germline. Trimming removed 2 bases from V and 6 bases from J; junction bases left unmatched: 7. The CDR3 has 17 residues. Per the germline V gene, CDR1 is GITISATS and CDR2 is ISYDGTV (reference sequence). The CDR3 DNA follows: TGTGCCTTGTGGGAGGCGGGAGGAGAGTTGGGCAAAAAAATCAAGGTATTT. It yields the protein CALWEAGGELGKKIKVF.

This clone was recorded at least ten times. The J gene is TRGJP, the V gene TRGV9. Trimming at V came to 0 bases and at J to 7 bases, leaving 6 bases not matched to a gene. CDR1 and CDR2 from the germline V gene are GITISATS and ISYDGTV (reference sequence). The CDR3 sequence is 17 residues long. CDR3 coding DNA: TGTGCCTTGTGGGAGGTGGCGAGGGAGTTGGGCAAAAAAATCAAGGTATTT. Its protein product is CALWEVARELGKKIKVF.

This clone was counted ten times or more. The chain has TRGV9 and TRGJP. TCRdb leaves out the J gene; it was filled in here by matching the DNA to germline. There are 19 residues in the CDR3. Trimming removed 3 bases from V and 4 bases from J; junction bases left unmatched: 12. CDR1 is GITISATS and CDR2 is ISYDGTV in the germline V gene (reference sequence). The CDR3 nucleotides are TGTGCCTTGTGGGAGAAGACCCAAAGTCAAGAGTTGGGCAAAAAAATCAAGGTATTT. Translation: CALWEKTQSQELGKKIKVF.

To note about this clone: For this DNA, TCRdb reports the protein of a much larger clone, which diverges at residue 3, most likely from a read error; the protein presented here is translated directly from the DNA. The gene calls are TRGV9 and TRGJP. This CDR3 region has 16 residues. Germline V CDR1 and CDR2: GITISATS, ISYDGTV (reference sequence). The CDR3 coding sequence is TGTGCCTCGTGGGAGGTATCAGAGTTGGGCAAAAAAATCAAGGTATTT. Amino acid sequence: CASWEVSELGKKIKVF.

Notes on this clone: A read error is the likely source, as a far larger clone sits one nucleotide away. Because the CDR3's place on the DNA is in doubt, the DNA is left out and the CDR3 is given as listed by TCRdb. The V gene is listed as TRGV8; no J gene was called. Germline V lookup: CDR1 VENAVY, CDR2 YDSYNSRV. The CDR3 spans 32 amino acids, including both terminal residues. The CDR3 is CATWDGDFIIRNSLAVEQHLLSQVSIGRIQHF.

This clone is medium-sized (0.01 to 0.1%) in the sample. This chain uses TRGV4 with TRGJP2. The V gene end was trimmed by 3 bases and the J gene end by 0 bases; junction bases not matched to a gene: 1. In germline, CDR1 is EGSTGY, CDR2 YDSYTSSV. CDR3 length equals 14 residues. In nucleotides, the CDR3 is TGTGCCACCTGGGATAATAGTAGTGATTGGATCAAGACGTTT. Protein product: CATWDNSSDWIKTF.

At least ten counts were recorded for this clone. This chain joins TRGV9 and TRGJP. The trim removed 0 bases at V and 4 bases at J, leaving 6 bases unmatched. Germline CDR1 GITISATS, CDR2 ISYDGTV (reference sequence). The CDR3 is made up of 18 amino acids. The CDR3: CALWEVQIQELGKKIKVF. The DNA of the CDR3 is TGTGCCTTGTGGGAGGTGCAGATTCAAGAGTTGGGCAAAAAAATCAAGGTATTT.

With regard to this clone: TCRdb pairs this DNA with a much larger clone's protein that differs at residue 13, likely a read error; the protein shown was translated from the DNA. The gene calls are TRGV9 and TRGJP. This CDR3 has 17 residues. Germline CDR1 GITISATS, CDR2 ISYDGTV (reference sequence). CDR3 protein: CALWEVPLELGKRIKVF. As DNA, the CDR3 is TGTGCCTTGTGGGAGGTGCCTCTGGAGTTGGGCAAAAGAATCAAGGTATTT.

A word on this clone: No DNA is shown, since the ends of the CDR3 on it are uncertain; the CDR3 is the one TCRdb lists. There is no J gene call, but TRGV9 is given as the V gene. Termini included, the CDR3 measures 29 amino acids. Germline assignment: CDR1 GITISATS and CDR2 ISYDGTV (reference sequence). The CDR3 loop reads CACDREFGGGYPSSWDTRQMFFGTGIKLF.

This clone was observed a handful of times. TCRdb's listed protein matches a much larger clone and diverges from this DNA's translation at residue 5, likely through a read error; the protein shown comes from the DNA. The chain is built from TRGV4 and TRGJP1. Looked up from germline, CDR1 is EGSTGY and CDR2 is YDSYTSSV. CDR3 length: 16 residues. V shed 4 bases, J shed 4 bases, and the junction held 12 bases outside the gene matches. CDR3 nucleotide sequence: TGTGCCACCTGGGAAGGGTTCCATCACACTGGTTGGTTCAAGATATTT. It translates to CATWEGFHHTGWFKIF.

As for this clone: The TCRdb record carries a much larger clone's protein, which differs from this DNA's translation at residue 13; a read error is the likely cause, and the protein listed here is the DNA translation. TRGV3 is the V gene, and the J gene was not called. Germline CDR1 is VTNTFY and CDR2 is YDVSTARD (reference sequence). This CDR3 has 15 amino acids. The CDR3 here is CATWDRLGDYYKELF. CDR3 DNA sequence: TGTGCCACCTGGGACAGGCTGGGGGATTATTATAAGGAACTCTTT.

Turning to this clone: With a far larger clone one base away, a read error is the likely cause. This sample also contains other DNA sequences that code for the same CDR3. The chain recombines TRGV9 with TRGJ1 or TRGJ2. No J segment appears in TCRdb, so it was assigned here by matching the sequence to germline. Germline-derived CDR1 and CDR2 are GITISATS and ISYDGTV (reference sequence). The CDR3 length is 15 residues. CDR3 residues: CALWGPPLNYYKKLF. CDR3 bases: TGTGCCCTGTGGGGTCCGCCCCTCAATTATTATAAGAAACTCTTT.

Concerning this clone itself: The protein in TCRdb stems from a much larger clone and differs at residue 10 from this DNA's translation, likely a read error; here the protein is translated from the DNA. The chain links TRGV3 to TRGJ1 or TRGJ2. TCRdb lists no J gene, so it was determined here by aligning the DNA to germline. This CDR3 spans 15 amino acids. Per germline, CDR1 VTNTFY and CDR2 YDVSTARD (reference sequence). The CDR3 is CATWDRSPNHYKKLF. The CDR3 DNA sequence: TGTGCCACCTGGGACAGGTCCCCGAATCATTATAAGAAACTCTTT.

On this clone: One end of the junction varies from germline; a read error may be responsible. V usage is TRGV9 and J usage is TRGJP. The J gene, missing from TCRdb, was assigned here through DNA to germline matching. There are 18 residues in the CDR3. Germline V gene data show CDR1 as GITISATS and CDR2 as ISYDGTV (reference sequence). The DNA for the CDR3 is TGTGCCTTGTGGGGGCAGTATTCGCAAGAGTTGGGCAAAAAGATCAAGGTATTT. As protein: CALWGQYSQELGKKIKVF.

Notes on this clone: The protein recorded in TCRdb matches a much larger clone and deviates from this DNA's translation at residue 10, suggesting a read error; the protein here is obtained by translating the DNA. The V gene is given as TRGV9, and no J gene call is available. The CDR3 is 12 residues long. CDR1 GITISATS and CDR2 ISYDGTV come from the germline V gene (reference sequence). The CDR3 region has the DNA TGTGCCTTGTGGGAGTTTTATTATAAGGAACTCTTT. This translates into CALWEFYYKELF.

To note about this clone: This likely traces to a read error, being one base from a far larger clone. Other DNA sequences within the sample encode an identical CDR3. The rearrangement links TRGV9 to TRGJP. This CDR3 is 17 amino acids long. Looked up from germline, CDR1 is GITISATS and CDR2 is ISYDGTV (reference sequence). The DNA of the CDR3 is TGTGCCTTGTGGGAGGTGCGATTTGAGTTAGGCAAAAAAATCAAGGTATTT. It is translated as CALWEVRFELGKKIKVF.

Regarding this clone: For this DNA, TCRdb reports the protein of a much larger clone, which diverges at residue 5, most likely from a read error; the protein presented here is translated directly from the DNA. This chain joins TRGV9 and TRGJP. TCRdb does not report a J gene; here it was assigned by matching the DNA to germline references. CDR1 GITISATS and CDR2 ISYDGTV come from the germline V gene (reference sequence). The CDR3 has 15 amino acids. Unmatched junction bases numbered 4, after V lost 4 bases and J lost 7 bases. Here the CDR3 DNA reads TGTGCCTTGTGGGATCGGGAGTTGGGCAAAAAAATCAAGGTATTT. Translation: CALWDRELGKKIKVF.